The 14 T cell receptor beta chains given below trace back to one sample, sequenced in a study of blood T cell repertoires in COVID-19. TCRdb's copy holds only in-frame clones and misses some; the assay was immunoSEQ multiplex PCR. This sample has tens of thousands of clones, with approximately 88% found just once. Sample: peripheral blood. Receptors originate from a human donor in a cohort sampled during active COVID-19.

J is TRBJ2-3 and V is TRBV21-1; the table calls TRBD2, which could not be checked here. TRBV21-1 is noted as a pseudogene. This CDR3 has 15 amino acids. The DNA for the CDR3 is TGTGCCAGCAGCAACCCAGGCGGGAGTTTAGATACGCAGTATTTT. This sequence encodes CASSNPGGSLDTQYF.

This clone was detected only once. V gene TRBV18 combines with J gene TRBJ2-5; a weak D match, TRBD2 (5 bases). The CDR3 length is 14 residues. Germline V gene lookup returns CDR1 KGHSH and CDR2 LQKENI. The germline V and J ends were trimmed by 3 bases and 5 bases, with 13 bases remaining between them. CDR3 sequence reads: CASSPPTTGETQYF. The CDR3 DNA reads as TGTGCCAGCTCACCGCCAACCACGGGGGAGACCCAGTACTTC. Full variable domain (outside the CDR3, taken from reference TRBV18 and TRBJ2-5): NAGVMQNPRHLVRRRGQEARLRCSPMKGHSHVYWYRQLPEEGLKFMVYLQKENIIDESGMPKERFSAEFPKEGPSILRIQQVVRGDSAAYFCASSPPTTGETQYFGPGTRLLVL.

This clone was recorded once. This sequence joins TRBV9 and TRBJ1-1; 9 bases fit TRBD1. The CDR3 length is 14 residues. CDR1 is SGDLS and CDR2 is YYNGEE in the germline V gene. V trimming: 3 bases; J trimming: 5 bases; junction bases outside the gene matches: 5. The CDR3 nucleotides are TGTGCCAGCAGCGCCGACAGGGGGGATACTGAAGCTTTCTTT. Translation gives CASSADRGDTEAFF.

The chain joins TRBV27 to TRBJ2-4; 8 nucleotides align to TRBD1. The CDR3 is 14 amino acids. Germline values: CDR1 MNHEY, CDR2 SMNVEV (reference sequence). J lost 6 bases, V lost 6 bases, and 7 bases had no gene match. The CDR3, as DNA: TGTGCCAGCAGCCCCCAGGGGGCGGGAAACATTCAGTACTTC. The encoded protein is CASSPQGAGNIQYF.

The genes are TRBV7-2 and TRBJ2-7; 10 nucleotides match TRBD2. The CDR3 extends over 16 amino acids. Germline trimming cut 2 bases from V and 5 bases from J; bases unmatched to any gene: 9. The germline gives CDR1 SGHTA, CDR2 FQGNSA. The CDR3 DNA reads as TGTGCCAGCAGCTTATCGGGTAGCGGGGGGTGGGACGAGCAGTACTTC. Its protein product is CASSLSGSGGWDEQYF.

The rearrangement links TRBV19 to TRBJ1-1, with D possibly TRBD1 on 5 matching bases. The V end was cut by 7 bases, the J end by 1 base, with 16 bases between. CDR3 length: 15 residues. CDR1 is LNHDA, CDR2 SQIVND, per germline (reference sequence). CDR3 in amino acids: CASTPGQVGNTEAFF. The CDR3 coding sequence is TGTGCCAGTACCCCCGGACAAGTCGGGAACACTGAAGCTTTCTTT.

The V gene is TRBV6-5, the J gene TRBJ1-1, with 8 nucleotides matching TRBD1. CDR3 length: 13 residues. Germline trimming cut 7 bases from V and 4 bases from J; bases unmatched to any gene: 5. Germline V gene lookup returns CDR1 MNHEY and CDR2 SVGAGI. The CDR3 here is CASKTGGRTEAFF. The CDR3 coding sequence is TGTGCCAGCAAAACAGGGGGACGCACTGAAGCTTTCTTT.

This clone was seen a few times. The rearrangement joins TRBV7-2 to TRBJ1-2; D uncertain. The V end was cut by 5 bases, the J end by 7 bases, with 8 bases between. The germline V gene has CDR1 SGHTA and CDR2 FQGNSA. The length of the CDR3 is 11 residues. CDR3 loop: CASSPSLGYTF. The CDR3 nucleotides read TGTGCCAGCAGCCCCTCCCTTGGCTACACCTTC.

The genes are TRBV4-1 and TRBJ2-3; TRBD2 matches at 11 bases. Trimming removed 6 bases from V and 3 bases from J; junction bases left unmatched: 2. The CDR3 is 14 residues long. From germline, CDR1 is MGHRA and CDR2 YSYEKL. CDR3 in DNA: TGCGCCAGCAGTCGACTAGCGGGGACAGATACGCAGTATTTT. Amino acid sequence: CASSRLAGTDTQYF.

The genes are TRBV7-2 and TRBJ1-6, with TRBD1 as a possible D gene (6 bases). The germline V gene has CDR1 SGHTA and CDR2 FQGNSA. V lost 2 bases and J 11 bases, leaving 13 bases between the germline ends. There are 14 residues in the CDR3. The DNA for the CDR3 is TGTGCCAGCAGCTTACGTTCCAGGGGACCACCCCTCCACTTT. Protein product: CASSLRSRGPPLHF.

The chain couples TRBV24-1 to TRBJ2-7, with TRBD1 matching 8 bases. From germline, CDR1 is KGHDR and CDR2 SFDVKD. This CDR3 has 15 residues. V trimming: 3 bases; J trimming: 2 bases; junction bases outside the gene matches: 5. The DNA for the CDR3 is TGTGCCACCAGTGATCTGTCGGACAGGGCCTACGAGCAGTACTTC. This codes for CATSDLSDRAYEQYF.

The rearrangement links TRBV11-2 to TRBJ2-3; 7 bases agree with TRBD1. The V gene's germline CDR1 is SGHAT and CDR2 FQNNGV. This CDR3 is 14 amino acids long. J was trimmed by 7 bases and V by 3 bases; bases with no gene match: 7. The CDR3 bases are TGTGCCAGCAGCTTGGACAGGATCCAGTATACGCAGTATTTT. Amino acid sequence: CASSLDRIQYTQYF.

J is TRBJ2-7 and V is TRBV6-6, with 8 positions matching TRBD2. The CDR3 totals 14 residues. V lost 5 bases, J lost 3 bases, and 6 bases stayed unmatched. Per the germline V gene, CDR1 is MNHNY and CDR2 is SVGAGI (reference sequence). This CDR3 is CASSTPGGDYEQYF. The CDR3 DNA is TGTGCCAGCAGTACCCCGGGGGGGGACTACGAGCAGTACTTC.

The chain employs TRBV28 and TRBJ1-6, with D unclear. Germline assignment: CDR1 MDHEN and CDR2 SYDVKM. Trimming cost V 3 bases and J 11 bases, with 14 bases left between them. The CDR3 spans 14 residues. CDR3 bases: TGTGCCAGCAGTTTGCCTTCTCGGGATACACCCCTCCACTTT. As protein: CASSLPSRDTPLHF.